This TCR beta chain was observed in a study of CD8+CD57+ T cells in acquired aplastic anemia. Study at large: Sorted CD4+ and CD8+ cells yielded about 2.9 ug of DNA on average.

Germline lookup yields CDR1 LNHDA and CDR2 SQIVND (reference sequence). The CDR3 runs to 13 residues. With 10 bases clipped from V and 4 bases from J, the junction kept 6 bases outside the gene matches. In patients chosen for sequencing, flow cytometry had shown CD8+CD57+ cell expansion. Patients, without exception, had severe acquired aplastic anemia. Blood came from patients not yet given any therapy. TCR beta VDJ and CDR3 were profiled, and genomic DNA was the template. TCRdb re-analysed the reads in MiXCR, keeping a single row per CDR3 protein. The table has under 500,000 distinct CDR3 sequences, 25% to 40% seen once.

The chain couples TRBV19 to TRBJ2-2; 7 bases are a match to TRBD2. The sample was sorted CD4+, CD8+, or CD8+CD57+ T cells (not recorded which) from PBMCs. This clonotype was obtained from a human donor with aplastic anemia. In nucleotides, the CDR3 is TGTGCCACCAGGACGGGGGGCACCGGGGAGCTGTTTTTT. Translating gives CATRTGGTGELFF.